This T cell receptor (beta chain) was identified during a study of T cell responses to AZD1222 COVID-19 vaccine. Points from the study as a whole: Spike was spanned by vaccine-associated CD4 TCRs, which were dominant at 160-218 and 743-854. Clonal diversity was possibly underestimated, and white British individuals and females predominated among donors.

Trimming shortened V by 0 bases and J by 1 base, and 6 bases separated the two germline ends. The germline V gene encodes CDR1 LGHNA and CDR2 YNFKEQ. CDR3 length equals 14 residues. Libraries were prepared by immunoSEQ multiplex PCR; TCRdb keeps only in-frame clonotypes and omits some of them. This sample carries some 140,000 clones, about 93% of them seen once, and the ten largest clones take approximately 0.85%. A note on this clone: The target antigen is unknown.

V gene TRBV4-2 combines with J gene TRBJ2-5; D is unresolved. The sample in question was peripheral blood, obtained on day 0 of AZD1222 vaccination. The clonotype was recovered from an adult in good health. CDR3 coding DNA: TGTGCCAGCAGCCAAGATACAGCCCAAGAGACCCAGTACTTC. Protein product: CASSQDTAQETQYF.